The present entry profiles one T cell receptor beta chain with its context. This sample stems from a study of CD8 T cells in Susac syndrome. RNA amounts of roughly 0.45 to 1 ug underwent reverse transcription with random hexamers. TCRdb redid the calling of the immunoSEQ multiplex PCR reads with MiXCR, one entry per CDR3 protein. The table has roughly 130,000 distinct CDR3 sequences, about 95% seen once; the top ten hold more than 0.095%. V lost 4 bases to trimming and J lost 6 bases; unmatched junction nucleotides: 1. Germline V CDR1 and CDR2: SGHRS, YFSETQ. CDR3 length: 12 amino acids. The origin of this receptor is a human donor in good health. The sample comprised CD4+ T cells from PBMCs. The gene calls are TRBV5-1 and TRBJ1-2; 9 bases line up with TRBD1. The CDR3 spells CASSRTGDGYTF. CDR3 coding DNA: TGCGCCAGCAGCAGGACAGGGGATGGCTACACCTTC. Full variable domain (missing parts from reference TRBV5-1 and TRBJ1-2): KAGVTQTPRYLIKTRGQQVTLSCSPISGHRSVSWYQQTPGQGLQFLFEYFSETQRNKGNFPGRFSGRQFSNSRSEMNVSTLELGDSALYLCASSRTGDGYTFGSGTRLTVV.